The 16 T cell receptor beta chains below were found in one sample sequenced in a study of cytomegalovirus exposure and HLA in healthy donors. Researchers ran the PCR with 60 Vbeta and 13 Jbeta primers. TCRdb's table, derived via immunoSEQ multiplex PCR, lists solely in-frame clones and lacks some. There are some 110,000 clones in the sample; around 76% occur only once, and about 6.1% lies in the top ten. Sequencing was performed on PBMCs. These receptors all come from a woman aged 45-65 years in good health and CMV-seropositive.

The chain joins TRBV19 to TRBJ2-1, with TRBD2 matching over 9 bases. The CDR3 runs 13 residues. Per the germline V gene, CDR1 is LNHDA and CDR2 is SQIVND (reference sequence). V dropped 6 bases and J dropped 9; count of bases not matched to a gene: 6. This chain's CDR3 is CASSAGGPVEQFF. CDR3 coding DNA: TGTGCCAGTAGCGCGGGGGGGCCCGTTGAGCAGTTCTTC.

This chain uses TRBV30 with TRBJ2-7, with TRBD1 matching 7 bases. Germline assignment: CDR1 GTSNPN and CDR2 SVGIG (reference sequence). The J segment lost 3 bases and the V segment lost 2 bases, leaving 7 bases of the junction unmatched. This CDR3 spans 14 amino acids. The CDR3: CAWSLKGAVYEQYF. Here the CDR3 DNA reads TGTGCCTGGAGTCTAAAGGGGGCGGTCTACGAGCAGTACTTC.

The chain couples TRBV9 to TRBJ2-7; tentative D call: TRBD2 (6 bases). This CDR3 comprises 12 residues. Trimming cost V 1 base and J 6 bases, with 8 bases left between them. CDR1 is SGDLS, CDR2 YYNGEE, per germline. CDR3 loop: CASSVQGGEQYF. The CDR3 DNA is TGTGCCAGCAGCGTACAGGGAGGCGAGCAGTACTTC.

The table lists this clone with a count of one. The chain carries TRBV19 and TRBJ1-1, with a weak D call TRBD1 (6 bases). The germline V gene has CDR1 LNHDA and CDR2 SQIVND (reference sequence). The CDR3 totals 12 residues. The V gene lost 3 bases and the J gene lost 10 bases, with 12 bases spanning the gap. The CDR3 region is CASSIWGRGAFF. Written as DNA, the CDR3 is TGTGCCAGTAGTATTTGGGGGCGCGGAGCTTTCTTT.

The genes are TRBV2 and TRBJ2-1, with 7 bases fitting TRBD1. Germline lookup yields CDR1 SNHLY and CDR2 FYNNEI. The J segment lost 8 bases and the V segment lost 1 base, leaving 8 bases of the junction unmatched. The CDR3 loop spans 15 amino acids. DNA of the CDR3: TGTGCCAGCAGTGAAGGTCCGACAGGGTGGGATGAGCAGTTCTTC. It yields the protein CASSEGPTGWDEQFF. Combining the CDR3 with reference TRBV2 and TRBJ2-1 gives the whole variable domain EPEVTQTPSHQVTQMGQEVILRCVPISNHLYFYWYRQILGQKVEFLVSFYNNEISEKSEIFDDQFSVERPDGSNFTLKIRSTKLEDSAMYFCASSEGPTGWDEQFFGPGTRLTVL.

The V gene is TRBV5-8, the J gene TRBJ2-7; a weak D match, TRBD2 (6 bases). The CDR3 runs to 14 residues. The germline gives CDR1 SGHTS, CDR2 YDEGEE. Between the trimmed V and J ends, which lost 9 bases and 5 bases, there was a span of 21 bases. CDR3 protein: CAIPGDPRRDEQYF. The DNA of the CDR3 is TGTGCCATCCCGGGGGACCCCCGGAGGGACGAGCAGTACTTC.

The gene calls are TRBV5-1 and TRBJ1-1; 7 bases map to TRBD1. The CDR3 is made up of 13 amino acids. V gave up 4 bases and J gave up 6 bases; unmatched junction bases: 6. CDR1 is SGHRS and CDR2 is YFSETQ in the germline V gene. The CDR3 DNA is TGCGCCAGCAGCATACAGGGGTTAGCTGAAGCTTTCTTT. This translates into CASSIQGLAEAFF. The full variable domain, with the rest looked up from reference TRBV5-1 and TRBJ1-1, is KAGVTQTPRYLIKTRGQQVTLSCSPISGHRSVSWYQQTPGQGLQFLFEYFSETQRNKGNFPGRFSGRQFSNSRSEMNVSTLELGDSALYLCASSIQGLAEAFFGQGTRLTVV.

The V call is TRBV9, the J call TRBJ1-1; D remains ambiguous. Germline V gene sequence: CDR1 SGDLS, CDR2 YYNGEE. Trimming took 0 bases from V and 0 from J, leaving 6 bases between them. This CDR3 contains 14 residues. The CDR3 reads CASSVVPLNTEAFF. CDR3 nucleotide sequence: TGTGCCAGCAGCGTAGTCCCTCTGAACACTGAAGCTTTCTTT.

V and J are TRBV5-4 and TRBJ1-1; D is uncertain. The CDR3 runs to 15 residues. CDR1 is SGHNT and CDR2 is YYREEE in the germline V gene (reference sequence). The V and J ends lost 4 bases and 0 bases respectively, with 13 bases between them. As DNA, the CDR3 is TGTGCCAGCAGCCCACAGACGGCTATGAACACTGAAGCTTTCTTT. The encoded protein is CASSPQTAMNTEAFF.

J is TRBJ1-4 and V is TRBV7-9; maybe TRBD1 (6 bases). Per the germline V gene, CDR1 is SEHNR and CDR2 is FQNEAQ (reference sequence). V was pared by 2 bases and J by 8 bases, with 18 bases between. The CDR3 covers 16 residues. CDR3: CASSLKAQGRGEKLFF. The CDR3 DNA sequence: TGTGCCAGCAGCTTAAAAGCGCAGGGAAGGGGGGAAAAACTGTTTTTT.

This clone was detected ten times or more. The chain uses TRBV28 and TRBJ2-2; 7 positions match TRBD1. This CDR3 region has 13 residues. CDR1 and CDR2 (germline): MDHEN, SYDVKM. The ends lost 6 bases at V and 5 bases at J; junction bases unmatched: 3. The chain's CDR3 is CASSYRGTGELFF. The CDR3 DNA follows: TGTGCCAGCAGCTACAGGGGAACCGGGGAGCTGTTTTTT.

The rearrangement joins TRBV19 to TRBJ2-3, with 10 bases aligning to TRBD2. CDR1 LNHDA and CDR2 SQIVND come from the germline V gene (reference sequence). V was clipped by 0 bases and J by 0 bases; unmatched bases: 6. The CDR3 length is 18 residues. The CDR3 DNA reads as TGTGCCAGTAGTATAGATCACACTAGCGGGACCAGCACAGATACGCAGTATTTT. Translated: CASSIDHTSGTSTDTQYF.

This rearrangement joins TRBV29-1 to TRBJ1-4; TRBD1 is a possible D gene (6 bases). Between the trimmed V and J ends, which lost 4 bases and 6 bases, there was a span of 12 bases. Germline V lookup: CDR1 SQVTM, CDR2 ANQGSEA. The CDR3 covers 13 residues. As DNA, the CDR3 is TGCAGCGTTGGCTGGGGGCGAGATGAAAAACTGTTTTTT. Its protein product is CSVGWGRDEKLFF. The full variable domain, completed using reference TRBV29-1 and TRBJ1-4, is SAVISQKPSRDICQRGTSLTIQCQVDSQVTMMFWYRQQPGQSLTLIATANQGSEATYESGFVIDKFPISRPNLTFSTLTVSNMSPEDSSIYLCSVGWGRDEKLFFGSGTQLSVL.

V is TRBV27 and J is TRBJ1-2; TRBD1 is a possible D gene (6 bases). Germline V CDR1 and CDR2: MNHEY, SMNVEV (reference sequence). Deletions cut 6 bases from V and 5 bases from J, with 16 bases between. The CDR3 has 14 amino acids. CDR3 coding DNA: TGTGCCAGCAGGGGATGGGAGGGGGTTTATGGCTACACCTTC. Its translation: CASRGWEGVYGYTF.

This clone appeared a single time. Other DNA sequences within the sample encode an identical CDR3. The chain uses TRBV5-1 and TRBJ2-3; a weak D match, TRBD1 (5 bases). The length of the CDR3 is 15 residues. The V end was cut by 0 bases, the J end by 0 bases, with 8 bases between. Germline values: CDR1 SGHRS, CDR2 YFSETQ. CDR3 residues: CASSLVAGSTDTQYF. In DNA form, the CDR3 reads TGCGCCAGCAGCTTGGTGGCAGGGAGCACAGATACGCAGTATTTT.

V gene TRBV19 combines with J gene TRBJ2-7; the match to TRBD1 covers 9 bases. The ends lost 5 bases at V and 2 bases at J; junction bases unmatched: 1. The germline V gene encodes CDR1 LNHDA and CDR2 SQIVND (reference sequence). The CDR3 covers 13 residues. The CDR3 sequence: CASSRTGAYEQYF. The CDR3 DNA reads TGTGCCAGTAGTCGGACAGGGGCCTACGAGCAGTACTTC.